Following are 13 T cell receptor beta chains from one sample sequenced in a study of shared clonotypes between healthy human individuals. Method: immunoSEQ multiplex PCR; TCRdb's copy keeps in-frame clones and lacks some. The repertoire consists of roughly 2,300,000 clones, with 92% occurring once and the leading ten covering around 0.38%. Sample: naive CD4+ T cells from PBMCs. Subset indicated: CD45RA+ positively selected. These TCRs come from a man aged 18 to 30 in good health. Some clones in this sample may be carry-over from other donors' samples.

The chain combines TRBV30 with TRBJ1-1; tentative D call: TRBD1 (5 bases). The germline V gene has CDR1 GTSNPN and CDR2 SVGIG (reference sequence). The CDR3 runs 13 residues. V shed 4 bases and J shed 0 bases, with 9 bases lying between them. The CDR3 DNA follows: TGTGCCTGGAAAAAGGGGTTGAACACTGAAGCTTTCTTT. It codes for CAWKKGLNTEAFF.

The chain joins TRBV1 to TRBJ2-2; the D call TRBD1 from the table was never checked on the DNA. TRBV1 is a known pseudogene. The CDR3 extends over 16 amino acids. The CDR3 loop reads CTSSQPGGPNTGELFF. The CDR3, as DNA: TGCACCAGCAGCCAACCAGGGGGCCCGAACACCGGGGAGCTGTTTTTT.

V gene TRBV14 combines with J gene TRBJ1-1, with 8 positions matching TRBD1. The CDR3 extends over 15 amino acids. Per the germline V gene, CDR1 is SGHDN and CDR2 is FVKESK. J was trimmed by 7 bases and V by 5 bases; bases with no gene match: 12. DNA of the CDR3: TGTGCCAGCAGCTCTAGACAGGGGATTAGTAATGAAGCTTTCTTT. As protein: CASSSRQGISNEAFF.

The V and J genes are TRBV5-1 and TRBJ2-3, with 7 positions matching TRBD2. The length of the CDR3 is 15 residues. Trimming cost V 4 bases and J 0 bases; bases outside gene matches: 5. CDR1 SGHRS and CDR2 YFSETQ come from the germline V gene. In nucleotides, the CDR3 is TGCGCCAGCAGCACATGGACTAGGAGCACAGATACGCAGTATTTT. Translated, it gives CASSTWTRSTDTQYF.

This clone was recorded a few times. The chain is built from TRBV10-3 and TRBJ2-7; 7 positions agree with TRBD1. Germline assignment: CDR1 ENHRY and CDR2 SYGVKD. V gave up 6 bases and J gave up 1 base; unmatched junction bases: 6. The CDR3 covers 14 residues. The CDR3 DNA reads TGTGCCATCAGAGCCGGGACAGCATCCTACGAGCAGTACTTC. This codes for CAIRAGTASYEQYF.

V gene TRBV27 combines with J gene TRBJ1-1; D unresolved. CDR1 is MNHEY, CDR2 SMNVEV, per germline (reference sequence). Trimming shortened V by 2 bases and J by 7 bases, and 14 bases separated the two germline ends. The CDR3 loop spans 14 amino acids. CDR3 sequence (DNA): TGTGCCAGCAGTTTACGGCCAAGGGTGGATGAAGCTTTCTTT. Translating gives CASSLRPRVDEAFF.

The chain links TRBV28 to TRBJ2-1; 12 bases align to TRBD2. The CDR3 sequence is 18 residues long. The germline CDR1 and CDR2 sequences are MDHEN and SYDVKM. In DNA, the CDR3 is TGTGCGAGTTATTTATCGGTTGGTCTAGCGGGAGGGGGCGATGAGCAGTTCTTC. Amino acids: CASYLSVGLAGGGDEQFF.

This clone was counted between two and nine times. This chain links TRBV30 with TRBJ1-1; 8 bases are a match to TRBD1. With V trimmed by 2 bases and J by 2 bases, 7 bases remained unmatched. The CDR3 length is 15 residues. The germline V gene encodes CDR1 GTSNPN and CDR2 SVGIG (reference sequence). The CDR3 nucleotides read TGTGCCTGGAGTCACCAGCAGGGGGCCAACACTGAAGCTTTCTTT. Translated, it gives CAWSHQQGANTEAFF. Drawing the rest from reference TRBV30 and TRBJ1-1, the complete variable domain is SQTIHQWPATLVQPVGSPLSLECTVEGTSNPNLYWYRQAAGRGLQLLFYSVGIGQISSEVPQNLSASRPQDRQFILSSKKLLLSDSGFYLCAWSHQQGANTEAFFGQGTRLTVV.

The chain employs TRBV7-3 and TRBJ2-1, with D possibly matching TRBD1 (6 bases). The CDR3 is made up of 17 amino acids. Trimming removed 5 bases at V and 0 bases at J, with 17 bases between. Germline V gene sequence: CDR1 SGHTA, CDR2 FQGTGA. CDR3 DNA sequence: TGTGCCAGCAGCACAGGGAGTTCGCCAATCTCCTACAATGAGCAGTTCTTC. It encodes CASSTGSSPISYNEQFF.

Note on this clone: The sample has other DNA sequences that encode this CDR3 too. This sequence joins TRBV4-1 and TRBJ2-5; no clear D. V lost 1 base and J 5 bases, leaving 8 bases between the germline ends. The CDR3 spans 13 residues. Germline V gene sequence: CDR1 MGHRA, CDR2 YSYEKL. CDR3: CASSQVLRETQYF. The CDR3 DNA reads TGCGCCAGCAGCCAAGTGTTGAGGGAGACCCAGTACTTC.

Of note for this clone: Other DNA sequences in the same sample also yield this CDR3. This chain joins TRBV19 and TRBJ1-2, with no clear D. This CDR3 spans 12 amino acids. Trimming shortened V by 6 bases and J by 0 bases, and 5 bases separated the two germline ends. CDR1 and CDR2 from the germline V gene are LNHDA and SQIVND (reference sequence). The CDR3 DNA reads as TGTGCCAGTAGACAGACTAACTATGGCTACACCTTC. Translated: CASRQTNYGYTF. The full variable domain, with the rest looked up from reference TRBV19 and TRBJ1-2, is DGGITQSPKYLFRKEGQNVTLSCEQNLNHDAMYWYRQDPGQGLRLIYYSQIVNDFQKGDIAEGYSVSREKKESFPLTVTSAQKNPTAFYLCASRQTNYGYTFGSGTRLTVV.

The rearrangement uses TRBV21-1 and TRBJ1-4; whether TRBD1, the table's D call, matches the DNA was not checked. TRBV21-1 is listed as a pseudogene. The CDR3 is 16 residues long. CDR3 DNA sequence: TGTGCCAGCAGCAAAGATTCGAGACAGGGGCGGGAAAAACTGTTTTTT. Residues: CASSKDSRQGREKLFF.

Only one count was recorded for this clone. The J gene is TRBJ2-2, the V gene TRBV6-5; no clear D gene. V gave up 7 bases and J gave up 2 bases, with 11 bases separating them. Germline V gene data show CDR1 as MNHEY and CDR2 as SVGAGI. The CDR3 is 14 amino acids. The CDR3 loop is CASKNERNTGELFF. CDR3 nucleotide sequence: TGTGCCAGCAAAAACGAGCGAAACACCGGGGAGCTGTTTTTT.